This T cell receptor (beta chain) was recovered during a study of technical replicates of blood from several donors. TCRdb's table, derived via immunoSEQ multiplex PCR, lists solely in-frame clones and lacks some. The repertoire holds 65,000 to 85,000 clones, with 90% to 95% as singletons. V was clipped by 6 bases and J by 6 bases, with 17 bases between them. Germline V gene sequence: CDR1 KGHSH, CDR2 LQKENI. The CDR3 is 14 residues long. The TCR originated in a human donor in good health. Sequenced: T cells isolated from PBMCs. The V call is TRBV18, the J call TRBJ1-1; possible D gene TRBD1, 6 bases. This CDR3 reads CASSSPGTIPEAFF. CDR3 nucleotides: TGTGCCAGCTCGTCTCCCGGGACAATCCCTGAAGCTTTCTTT.